A selection of T cell receptor beta chains follows, all from one sample in a study of T cell responses to AZD1222 COVID-19 vaccine. Some clones are missing from TCRdb's copy, which holds only in-frame ones; the method was immunoSEQ multiplex PCR. This table has over 95,000 clones, approximately 88% appearing once. The material was peripheral blood, obtained 28 days after the second AZD1222 dose. The receptors stem from an adult who received the AZD1222 COVID-19 vaccine. The CDR3 runs from the conserved cysteine through the conserved F or W. Fields, in order: clone size, D gene, V gene, J gene, CDR3 protein, CDR3 DNA. D genes are given only for firm matches. Rows may omit the clone size; those that give it use once, few, many or a size class.

clone_size: .; d_call: TRBD1; v_call: TRBV19; j_call: TRBJ1-1; cdr3_aa: CASKPGTGVNTEAFF; cdr3_nt: TGTGCCAGTAAACCGGGGACAGGGGTGAACACTGAAGCTTTCTTT
clone_size: .; d_call: .; v_call: TRBV7-9; j_call: TRBJ2-7; cdr3_aa: CASSLVTGLEQYF; cdr3_nt: TGTGCCAGCAGCTTAGTGACGGGGCTCGAGCAGTACTTC
clone_size: .; d_call: .; v_call: TRBV6-5; j_call: TRBJ1-4; cdr3_aa: CASKPQTNEKLFF; cdr3_nt: TGTGCCAGCAAACCCCAAACTAATGAAAAACTGTTTTTT
clone_size: few; d_call: .; v_call: TRBV2; j_call: TRBJ1-2; cdr3_aa: CASSDSGIYLEGYTF; cdr3_nt: TGTGCCAGCAGTGACTCCGGGATATACCTGGAGGGCTACACCTTC
clone_size: .; d_call: .; v_call: TRBV11-2; j_call: TRBJ2-3; cdr3_aa: CASSLGASSTDTQYF; cdr3_nt: TGTGCCAGCAGCCTGGGGGCATCTAGCACAGATACGCAGTATTTT
clone_size: .; d_call: TRBD1; v_call: TRBV12-5; j_call: TRBJ1-2; cdr3_aa: CASGPQGAAGYGYTF; cdr3_nt: TGTGCTAGTGGTCCCCAGGGGGCCGCGGGCTATGGCTACACCTTC
clone_size: many; d_call: TRBD1; v_call: TRBV6-4; j_call: TRBJ1-1; cdr3_aa: CASSPSTGAAREAFF; cdr3_nt: TGTGCCAGCAGCCCCTCGACAGGGGCCGCGAGGGAAGCTTTCTTT
clone_size: .; d_call: TRBD2; v_call: TRBV5-4; j_call: TRBJ2-3; cdr3_aa: CASSPPSGSPDTQYF; cdr3_nt: TGTGCCAGCAGCCCACCTAGCGGGTCGCCAGATACGCAGTATTTT
clone_size: .; d_call: TRBD1; v_call: TRBV7-2; j_call: TRBJ1-3; cdr3_aa: CASSLTGGNGNTIYF; cdr3_nt: TGTGCCAGCAGCTTGACAGGGGGGAATGGAAACACCATATATTTT
clone_size: .; d_call: TRBD1; v_call: TRBV6-5; j_call: TRBJ1-2; cdr3_aa: CAIGTGGAGNYGYTF; cdr3_nt: TGTGCCATCGGGACAGGGGGCGCCGGGAACTATGGCTACACCTTC
clone_size: .; d_call: .; v_call: TRBV15; j_call: TRBJ2-2; cdr3_aa: CATSQTWRAGELFF; cdr3_nt: TGTGCCACCAGCCAAACGTGGAGGGCCGGGGAGCTGTTTTTT
clone_size: few; d_call: .; v_call: TRBV6-1; j_call: TRBJ2-1; cdr3_aa: CASSKGLGVYNEQFF; cdr3_nt: TGTGCCAGCAGTAAGGGACTGGGCGTATACAATGAGCAGTTCTTC
clone_size: .; d_call: .; v_call: TRBV9; j_call: TRBJ2-5; cdr3_aa: CASSVESEASWKETQYF; cdr3_nt: TGTGCCAGCAGCGTAGAAAGTGAGGCTAGTTGGAAAGAGACCCAGTACTTC
clone_size: .; d_call: TRBD1; v_call: TRBV18; j_call: TRBJ1-2; cdr3_aa: CASSGQVDYGYTF; cdr3_nt: TGTGCCAGCTCCGGACAGGTGGACTATGGCTACACCTTC
clone_size: .; d_call: TRBD1; v_call: TRBV5-1; j_call: TRBJ1-2; cdr3_aa: CASSLDTGGAGGYTF; cdr3_nt: TGCGCCAGCAGCTTGGACACAGGGGGCGCAGGCGGCTACACCTTC
clone_size: .; d_call: .; v_call: TRBV2; j_call: TRBJ2-2; cdr3_aa: CASRSHLRGPTGELFF; cdr3_nt: TGTGCCAGCCGCTCTCACCTCAGGGGTCCCACCGGGGAGCTGTTTTTT
clone_size: .; d_call: .; v_call: TRBV1; j_call: TRBJ2-5; cdr3_aa: CTSSRRLAGWETQYF; cdr3_nt: TGCACCAGCAGCCGCCGACTAGCGGGGTGGGAGACCCAGTACTTC
clone_size: .; d_call: TRBD1; v_call: TRBV27; j_call: TRBJ1-4; cdr3_aa: CASSLPGQPHEKLFF; cdr3_nt: TGTGCCAGCAGTCTGCCGGGACAGCCTCATGAAAAACTGTTTTTT
clone_size: .; d_call: TRBD1; v_call: TRBV24-1; j_call: TRBJ1-5; cdr3_aa: CATSDDGTGTNQPQHF; cdr3_nt: TGTGCCACCAGTGATGACGGGACAGGCACCAATCAGCCCCAGCATTTT
clone_size: once; d_call: .; v_call: TRBV7-9; j_call: TRBJ1-4; cdr3_aa: CASSPVPPNEKLFF; cdr3_nt: TGTGCCAGCAGCCCAGTTCCCCCTAATGAAAAACTGTTTTTT
clone_size: .; d_call: .; v_call: TRBV18; j_call: TRBJ1-5; cdr3_aa: CASSPGGNQPQHF; cdr3_nt: TGTGCCAGCTCACCTGGGGGCAATCAGCCCCAGCATTTT
clone_size: .; d_call: .; v_call: TRBV24-1; j_call: TRBJ1-1; cdr3_aa: CATSDREEEAFF; cdr3_nt: TGTGCCACCAGTGATAGGGAGGAAGAAGCTTTCTTT
clone_size: .; d_call: .; v_call: TRBV6-5; j_call: TRBJ2-7; cdr3_aa: CASSYQPDLLTYEQYF; cdr3_nt: TGTGCCAGCAGTTACCAACCGGACCTACTAACCTACGAGCAGTACTTC
clone_size: .; d_call: TRBD1; v_call: TRBV27; j_call: TRBJ1-1; cdr3_aa: CASSHDPGQGTFMNTEAFF; cdr3_nt: TGTGCCAGCTCCCACGACCCGGGACAGGGAACTTTCATGAACACTGAAGCTTTCTTT
clone_size: once; d_call: TRBD1; v_call: TRBV6-2/TRBV6-3; j_call: TRBJ1-4; cdr3_aa: CASSSRTGTNEKLFF; cdr3_nt: TGTGCCAGCAGTTCGCGGACAGGCACTAATGAAAAACTGTTTTTT
clone_size: once; d_call: TRBD2; v_call: TRBV5-4; j_call: TRBJ2-1; cdr3_aa: CASRGLAAYNEQFF; cdr3_nt: TGTGCCAGCCGGGGACTAGCGGCCTACAATGAGCAGTTCTTC
clone_size: .; d_call: TRBD1; v_call: TRBV7-6; j_call: TRBJ1-1; cdr3_aa: CASSLEAGGWDGFANTEAFF; cdr3_nt: TGTGCCAGCAGCTTAGAGGCAGGGGGGTGGGACGGGTTTGCGAACACTGAAGCTTTCTTT
clone_size: .; d_call: TRBD1; v_call: TRBV19; j_call: TRBJ2-1; cdr3_aa: CASSVQGTGGAGSYNEQFF; cdr3_nt: TGTGCCAGTAGTGTACAAGGGACAGGGGGGGCAGGCTCCTACAATGAGCAGTTCTTC
clone_size: once; d_call: .; v_call: TRBV4-3; j_call: TRBJ1-2; cdr3_aa: CASSQEQGTLGYTF; cdr3_nt: TGCGCCAGCAGCCAGGAACAGGGAACCCTTGGCTACACCTTC
clone_size: .; d_call: .; v_call: TRBV9; j_call: TRBJ2-2; cdr3_aa: CASSVGLLNTGELFF; cdr3_nt: TGTGCCAGCAGCGTGGGACTTTTAAACACCGGGGAGCTGTTTTTT
clone_size: few; d_call: .; v_call: TRBV14; j_call: TRBJ2-1; cdr3_aa: CASSQRTPYSYNEQFF; cdr3_nt: TGTGCCAGCAGCCAGAGGACGCCCTACTCCTACAATGAGCAGTTCTTC
clone_size: .; d_call: .; v_call: TRBV7-2; j_call: TRBJ1-1; cdr3_aa: CASSLDLGEAFF; cdr3_nt: TGTGCCAGCAGCCTAGACTTGGGTGAAGCTTTCTTT
clone_size: few; d_call: TRBD2; v_call: TRBV7-2; j_call: TRBJ2-5; cdr3_aa: CASSLVASGGYIQETQYF; cdr3_nt: TGTGCCAGCAGCTTAGTGGCTAGCGGGGGTTATATCCAAGAGACCCAGTACTTC
clone_size: .; d_call: TRBD1; v_call: TRBV6-5; j_call: TRBJ1-4; cdr3_aa: CASSFQGAFNEKLFF; cdr3_nt: TGTGCCAGCAGTTTCCAGGGGGCCTTTAATGAAAAACTGTTTTTT
clone_size: .; d_call: .; v_call: TRBV3-1/TRBV3-2; j_call: TRBJ1-5; cdr3_aa: CASSQNNRYQPQHF; cdr3_nt: TGTGCCAGCAGCCAAAACAACAGGTACCAGCCCCAGCATTTT
clone_size: .; d_call: TRBD2; v_call: TRBV6-6; j_call: TRBJ2-3; cdr3_aa: CASDTGTSGGTQYF; cdr3_nt: TGTGCCAGCGACACTGGGACTAGTGGGGGTACGCAGTATTTT
clone_size: once; d_call: .; v_call: TRBV20-1; j_call: TRBJ2-7; cdr3_aa: CSAKMNYEQYF; cdr3_nt: TGCAGTGCTAAGATGAACTACGAGCAGTACTTC